Shown below are 24 T cell receptor beta chains from a single sample sequenced in a study of T-cell reconstitution after alpha-beta-depleted transplantation in children. Library preparation (for TCRbeta) was performed with unique molecular identifiers. TCRdb independently ran MiXCR on the PCR reads; one entry per CDR3 protein. The sample has hundreds of thousands of distinct CDR3 sequences, over 10% seen once. The input for sequencing was PBMCs, taken before TCRalphabeta/CD19-depleted stem cell transplant. These receptor sequences come from a girl aged 2 to 9 with congenital amegakaryocytic thrombocytopenia, due to receive a stem cell transplant.

This clonotype was observed many times. The gene calls are TRBV5-1 and TRBJ1-2; D unclear. The CDR3 sequence is 13 residues long. Germline values: CDR1 SGHRS, CDR2 YFSETQ. Trimming removed 0 bases from V and 8 bases from J, with 11 bases in between. This chain's CDR3 is CASSLDPSGGYTF. The CDR3 DNA follows: TGCGCCAGCAGCTTGGACCCCTCGGGGGGCTACACCTTC.

In this sample, this clonotype turned up many times. The CDR3: CASSEAGESNEQFF. The CDR3 nucleotides read TGTGCCAGCAGTGAAGCGGGAGAGAGCAATGAGCAGTTCTTC. The chain uses TRBV6-4 and TRBJ2-1; 8 bases align to TRBD2. The CDR3 runs to 14 residues. Looked up from germline, CDR1 is MRHNA and CDR2 is SNTAGT. V gave up 3 bases and J gave up 6 bases; unmatched junction bases: 4.

This clonotype has ten or more counts. The genes are TRBV5-1 and TRBJ2-5; perhaps TRBD1 as D (5 bases). Between the trimmed V and J ends, which lost 6 bases and 3 bases, there was a span of 6 bases. This CDR3 is 11 amino acids long. The germline V gene encodes CDR1 SGHRS and CDR2 YFSETQ. CDR3 DNA sequence: TGCGCCAGCACAGGGAAAGAGACCCAGTACTTC. This translates into CASTGKETQYF.

This clonotype was observed at least ten times. V and J are TRBV3-1 and TRBJ1-5, with TRBD1 as a possible D gene (6 bases). Germline CDR1 and CDR2: LGHDT and YNNKEL (reference sequence). Deletions cut 1 base from V and 7 bases from J, with 8 bases between. CDR3 length: 13 amino acids. The CDR3: CASSQVGGQPQHF. CDR3 sequence (DNA): TGTGCCAGCAGCCAAGTAGGGGGGCAGCCCCAGCATTTT.

V gene TRBV6-2 or TRBV6-3 combines with J gene TRBJ2-1; unclear D gene. The germline V gene has CDR1 MNHEY and CDR2 SVGEGT. V lost 6 bases and J lost 13, with 16 bases in between. The CDR3 spans 12 residues. CDR3 loop: CASSSRAGPQFF. The CDR3 DNA reads as TGTGCCAGCAGCTCTCGGGCTGGGCCCCAGTTCTTC.

The table lists this clonotype with many counts. V usage is TRBV12-3 or TRBV12-4 and J usage is TRBJ2-1; 10 positions agree with TRBD2. Trimming took 6 bases from V and 7 from J; bases not matched to a gene: 3. The CDR3 contains 13 residues. The CDR3 loop is CASRPGLANEQFF. CDR3 bases: TGTGCCAGCAGACCGGGACTAGCGAATGAGCAGTTCTTC.

This chain connects TRBV7-6 to TRBJ2-1, with 13 bases identical to TRBD2. V lost 1 base, J lost 4 bases, and 10 bases stayed unmatched. In germline, CDR1 is SGHVS, CDR2 FNYEAQ. The CDR3 runs 19 residues. The CDR3: CASSLELWGGLAGYNEQFF. CDR3 in DNA: TGTGCCAGCAGCTTAGAATTGTGGGGGGGACTAGCGGGATACAATGAGCAGTTCTTC.

The chain links TRBV7-7 to TRBJ2-5; TRBD1 aligns across 9 bases. Germline values: CDR1 SSHAT, CDR2 FNYEAQ (reference sequence). V lost 1 base and J lost 7; bases outside the gene matches: 4. The CDR3 length is 14 residues. The DNA of the CDR3 is TGTGCCAGCAGCTTAGGGACAGGGGATCGGACCCAGTACTTC. This gives the protein CASSLGTGDRTQYF.

This clonotype was recorded many times. The chain employs TRBV10-3 and TRBJ2-5; a possible D gene is TRBD2 (6 bases). Germline lookup yields CDR1 ENHRY and CDR2 SYGVKD. The germline V and J ends were trimmed by 4 bases and 6 bases, with 18 bases remaining between them. This CDR3 spans 15 amino acids. The CDR3 is CAISVRDQGEKTQYF. CDR3 bases: TGTGCCATCAGTGTGCGGGATCAGGGTGAAAAGACCCAGTACTTC.

J is TRBJ2-2 and V is TRBV5-1, with 10 bases aligning to TRBD1. Losses at the gene ends were 4 bases for V and 4 bases for J; bases not matched to a gene: 4. The V gene's germline CDR1 is SGHRS and CDR2 YFSETQ. The CDR3 covers 15 residues. In nucleotides, the CDR3 is TGCGCCAGCAGCGACAGGACAGGGGGCACCGGGGAGCTGTTTTTT. Its translation: CASSDRTGGTGELFF.

This clonotype has just a few counts. The genes are TRBV2 and TRBJ1-1; TRBD1 is a possible D gene (5 bases). Trimming cost V 4 bases and J 8 bases, with 8 bases left between them. CDR1 is SNHLY and CDR2 is FYNNEI in the germline V gene. The CDR3 runs to 11 residues. The CDR3 reads CASSVAGEAFF. As DNA, the CDR3 is TGTGCCAGCAGTGTTGCAGGGGAAGCTTTCTTT.

This clonotype occurred many times. The V call is TRBV10-3, the J call TRBJ1-6; D gene unclear. V lost 6 bases, J lost 7 bases, and 13 bases lay in between. CDR3 length: 14 amino acids. The germline V gene encodes CDR1 ENHRY and CDR2 SYGVKD. The DNA for the CDR3 is TGTGCCATCAGGGATCCGACAAGGAATTCACCCCTCCACTTT. As protein: CAIRDPTRNSPLHF.

This chain uses TRBV3-1 with TRBJ2-7; a possible D gene is TRBD2 (6 bases). This CDR3 is 14 amino acids long. Germline V gene sequence: CDR1 LGHDT, CDR2 YNNKEL (reference sequence). The V end was cut by 4 bases, the J end by 4 bases, with 14 bases between. DNA for the CDR3: TGTGCCAGCAGCCCTCAGACTAGTCGATACGAGCAGTACTTC. Translating gives CASSPQTSRYEQYF.

The V and J genes are TRBV7-2 and TRBJ2-7, with TRBD1 identical over 7 bases. CDR3 size: 14 residues. With V trimmed by 4 bases and J by 3 bases, 6 bases remained unmatched. Looked up from germline, CDR1 is SGHTA and CDR2 is FQGNSA. The CDR3 protein is CASSYRDSFYEQYF. The CDR3 nucleotides are TGTGCCAGCAGCTACCGGGACAGCTTCTACGAGCAGTACTTC.

For the CDR3, the DNA is TGCGCCAGCAGCTTGGCCGGACAGGGCGGTCAGCCCCAGCATTTT. It encodes CASSLAGQGGQPQHF. The V gene is TRBV5-1, the J gene TRBJ1-5; 8 bases fit TRBD1. The CDR3 runs to 15 residues. Germline V gene lookup returns CDR1 SGHRS and CDR2 YFSETQ. The V segment lost 0 bases and the J segment 6 bases; nucleotides outside the gene matches: 5.

This clonotype showed up many times. The rearrangement links TRBV20-1 to TRBJ2-2; 13 nucleotides agree with TRBD2. V gave up 6 bases and J gave up 5 bases; unmatched junction bases: 12. Germline lookup yields CDR1 DFQATT and CDR2 SNEGSKA (reference sequence). This CDR3 has 17 amino acids. The CDR3 DNA reads as TGCAGTGCCTTCTTCACTAGCGGGAGGGCCGTTACCGGGGAGCTGTTTTTT. Translation: CSAFFTSGRAVTGELFF.

This clonotype was picked up many times. The DNA for the CDR3 is TGCAGTGCGGAGGGACTAGCGGGACCCTATAGCACAGATACGCAGTATTTT. This sequence encodes CSAEGLAGPYSTDTQYF. This chain links TRBV20-1 with TRBJ2-3; 13 bases are a match to TRBD2. In germline, CDR1 is DFQATT, CDR2 SNEGSKA (reference sequence). With V trimmed by 6 bases and J by 0 bases, 9 bases remained unmatched. The CDR3 sequence is 17 residues long.

This clonotype was counted between two and nine times. The chain is built from TRBV5-1 and TRBJ2-5; the match to TRBD2 covers 7 bases. The ends lost 4 bases at V and 2 bases at J; junction bases unmatched: 8. CDR3 length: 15 residues. Germline V gene data show CDR1 as SGHRS and CDR2 as YFSETQ. CDR3 loop: CASSGSSGQQETQYF. CDR3 DNA sequence: TGCGCCAGCAGCGGCTCTAGCGGACAACAAGAGACCCAGTACTTC.

The genes are TRBV20-1 and TRBJ2-7, with 11 bases matching TRBD2. Germline assignment: CDR1 DFQATT and CDR2 SNEGSKA (reference sequence). The CDR3 is made up of 15 amino acids. V dropped 5 bases and J dropped 7; count of bases not matched to a gene: 13. CDR3 nucleotides: TGCAGTGCTGCCAGAATTAGCGGGAGGGCTCGTGAGCAGTACTTC. Its translation: CSAARISGRAREQYF.

This clonotype was observed a few times. This chain connects TRBV5-1 to TRBJ1-2; D is uncertain. The V gene's germline CDR1 is SGHRS and CDR2 YFSETQ. This CDR3 spans 12 amino acids. Between the trimmed V and J ends, which lost 2 bases and 6 bases, there was a span of 8 bases. The CDR3 spells CASSFSGNGYTF. DNA for the CDR3: TGCGCCAGCAGCTTCTCTGGGAATGGCTACACCTTC. The complete variable domain, with remaining parts taken from reference TRBV5-1 and TRBJ1-2, reads KAGVTQTPRYLIKTRGQQVTLSCSPISGHRSVSWYQQTPGQGLQFLFEYFSETQRNKGNFPGRFSGRQFSNSRSEMNVSTLELGDSALYLCASSFSGNGYTFGSGTRLTVV.

Note on this clonotype: A much larger clonotype is one base distant, so this may be a read error. CDR3: CSVGGTRNTGELFF. For the CDR3, the DNA is TGCAGCGTTGGTGGGACAAGGAACACCGGGGAGCTGTTTTTT. This chain connects TRBV29-1 to TRBJ2-2; TRBD1 is a possible D gene (6 bases). The CDR3 runs to 14 residues. Deletions cut 4 bases from V and 1 base from J, with 10 bases between. Germline-derived CDR1 and CDR2 are SQVTM and ANQGSEA.

In this sample, this clonotype turned up many times. This chain joins TRBV15 and TRBJ2-7, with D uncertain. CDR3 length: 14 amino acids. V lost 5 bases to trimming and J lost 4 bases, with 15 bases between them. In germline, CDR1 is LNHNV, CDR2 YYDKDF (reference sequence). As DNA, the CDR3 is TGTGCCACCAGCCCCATAAGAAACCATTACGAGCAGTACTTC. Translated, it gives CATSPIRNHYEQYF.

This clonotype was counted many times. The chain carries TRBV27 and TRBJ2-1; D ambiguous. The V gene's germline CDR1 is MNHEY and CDR2 SMNVEV (reference sequence). Trimming took 2 bases from V and 6 from J, leaving 5 bases between them. The CDR3 runs to 12 residues. The CDR3 reads CASSLIGNEQFF. CDR3 bases: TGTGCCAGCAGTTTAATTGGCAATGAGCAGTTCTTC.

The chain carries TRBV7-2 and TRBJ2-1; 8 bases line up with TRBD2. V lost 5 bases and J lost 4; bases outside the gene matches: 10. In germline, CDR1 is SGHTA, CDR2 FQGNSA. The CDR3 extends over 16 amino acids. The CDR3 loop reads CASSQRRLAGYNEQFF. The CDR3 region has the DNA TGTGCCAGCAGCCAAAGGCGTCTAGCGGGTTACAATGAGCAGTTCTTC.